Each of the 24 T cell receptor beta chains below was sequenced from the same sample in a study of shared clonotypes between healthy human individuals. The data were produced by immunoSEQ multiplex PCR, yet TCRdb's version contains in-frame clones alone and is incomplete. The table records some 2,000,000 clones, roughly 94% of them present only once. Sequenced: naive CD4+ T cells sorted from blood. Subset defined: CD45RA+ positively selected. These receptor sequences come from a man aged 18 to 35 in good health.

This chain uses TRBV7-2 with TRBJ1-2; 9 bases fit TRBD1. CDR3 size: 17 residues. Germline values: CDR1 SGHTA, CDR2 FQGNSA. J was trimmed by 0 bases and V by 5 bases; bases with no gene match: 10. The CDR3 here is CASSPSPWTGANYGYTF. Here the CDR3 DNA reads TGTGCCAGCAGCCCCTCGCCTTGGACAGGGGCTAACTATGGCTACACCTTC.

The chain recombines TRBV7-9 with TRBJ1-2; D unresolved. Looked up from germline, CDR1 is SEHNR and CDR2 is FQNEAQ (reference sequence). Trimming removed 5 bases at V and 8 bases at J, with 15 bases between. The CDR3 has 13 amino acids. The CDR3 DNA sequence: TGTGCCAGCAGCCCCTCCCGTGCCTGGGGCTACACCTTC. Amino acid sequence: CASSPSRAWGYTF.

This clone appeared a few times. At one end, the junction sequence differs from germline, possibly due to a read error. The V and J genes are TRBV6-1 and TRBJ2-7; TRBD2 matches at 9 bases. CDR1 and CDR2 from the germline V gene are MNHNS and SASEGT. The CDR3 consists of 13 residues. The CDR3 bases are TGCGCCAGCAGTGAAGGCGGGAGGGGCGAGCAGTACTTC. It encodes CASSEGGRGEQYF.

This clone is a singleton in its sample. The genes are TRBV27 and TRBJ2-7; 13 nucleotides align to TRBD2. CDR1 and CDR2 (germline): MNHEY, SMNVEV (reference sequence). V was pared by 7 bases and J by 0 bases, with 9 bases of the junction left unmatched. The CDR3 consists of 17 residues. In DNA, the CDR3 is TGTGCCAGCACCCTAGGGACTAGCGGGAAGAGCTCCTACGAGCAGTACTTC. Translation: CASTLGTSGKSSYEQYF.

The chain employs TRBV19 and TRBJ2-7; possibly TRBD1 for D (5 bases). CDR1 LNHDA and CDR2 SQIVND come from the germline V gene (reference sequence). The CDR3 length is 15 residues. V shed 3 bases and J shed 0 bases, with 12 bases lying between them. CDR3 nucleotides: TGTGCCAGTAGTATCTACCCAGGGATCTCCTACGAGCAGTACTTC. Amino acids: CASSIYPGISYEQYF.

The chain couples TRBV10-3 to TRBJ2-5; TRBD1 matches 7 bases. CDR3 length equals 13 residues. Germline V CDR1 and CDR2: ENHRY, SYGVKD. V was clipped by 10 bases and J by 1 base; unmatched bases: 6. The CDR3 sequence is CATTGSPQETQYF. CDR3 DNA sequence: TGTGCCACGACAGGGAGTCCCCAAGAGACCCAGTACTTC.

The chain recombines TRBV5-1 with TRBJ2-2; D is unclear. With 0 bases removed from V and 0 bases from J, the gap between germline ends came to 9 bases. The CDR3 has 16 residues. Germline V gene lookup returns CDR1 SGHRS and CDR2 YFSETQ. The CDR3 protein is CASSLGWSTNTGELFF. The CDR3 nucleotides read TGCGCCAGCAGCTTGGGGTGGTCTACGAACACCGGGGAGCTGTTTTTT.

The genes are TRBV4-1 and TRBJ2-1, with D perhaps matching TRBD1 (6 bases). This CDR3 has 17 residues. V was cut by 1 base and J by 1 base, with 14 bases left in between. CDR1 is MGHRA and CDR2 is YSYEKL in the germline V gene. DNA of the CDR3: TGCGCCAGCAGCCAAGGAGCAGGGGTGGGGTCCTACAATGAGCAGTTCTTC. It encodes CASSQGAGVGSYNEQFF.

The table lists this clone with a count of one. The chain recombines TRBV11-2 with TRBJ2-2; no firm D call. V was shortened by 1 base and J by 6 bases, with 9 bases between the two germline ends. CDR3 length equals 14 residues. The V gene's germline CDR1 is SGHAT and CDR2 FQNNGV. CDR3 amino acids: CASSLGATPGELFF. Here the CDR3 DNA reads TGTGCCAGCAGCTTAGGGGCCACACCCGGGGAGCTGTTTTTT.

The chain employs TRBV6-5 and TRBJ2-7, with a tentative D call TRBD2 (5 bases). The ends were cut back, 4 bases at V and 2 bases at J, with 15 bases in the middle. The CDR3 consists of 15 residues. Germline V CDR1 and CDR2: MNHEY, SVGAGI. CDR3 in DNA: TGTGCCAGCAGTTCCCCATCTGGGAGTACCTACGAGCAGTACTTC. Translating it yields CASSSPSGSTYEQYF.

The chain links TRBV7-2 to TRBJ2-2; perhaps TRBD2 as D (5 bases). Deletions cut 0 bases from V and 1 base from J, with 9 bases between. The length of the CDR3 is 16 residues. Germline V gene data show CDR1 as SGHTA and CDR2 as FQGNSA. The CDR3 bases are TGTGCCAGCAGCTTAGCGGCCGGAGGGAACACCGGGGAGCTGTTTTTT. Protein: CASSLAAGGNTGELFF.

V gene TRBV5-8 combines with J gene TRBJ2-2; D not certain. CDR3 length: 15 amino acids. Germline-derived CDR1 and CDR2 are SGHTS and YDEGEE. The V end was cut by 0 bases, the J end by 1 base, with 7 bases between. CDR3 in DNA: TGTGCCAGCAGCTTGGCGGTTCAGAACACCGGGGAGCTGTTTTTT. Its protein product is CASSLAVQNTGELFF. Full variable domain (remainder filled in from reference TRBV5-8 and TRBJ2-2): EAGVTQSPTHLIKTRGQQATLRCSPISGHTSVYWYQQALGLGLQFLLWYDEGEERNRGNFPPRFSGRQFPNYSSELNVNALELEDSALYLCASSLAVQNTGELFFGEGSRLTVL.

The rearrangement uses TRBV7-9 and TRBJ2-4; the D is unclear. V was pared by 5 bases and J by 0 bases, with 11 bases between. Germline V gene lookup returns CDR1 SEHNR and CDR2 FQNEAQ (reference sequence). The length of the CDR3 is 15 residues. Here the CDR3 reads CASSLGTAAKNIQYF. Written as DNA, the CDR3 is TGTGCCAGCAGCCTTGGCACGGCAGCCAAAAACATTCAGTACTTC.

The chain recombines TRBV4-1 with TRBJ2-5, with D hard to call. The CDR3 is made up of 17 amino acids. Germline-derived CDR1 and CDR2 are MGHRA and YSYEKL. V lost 0 bases and J 0 bases, leaving 14 bases between the germline ends. CDR3 in amino acids: CASSQEFPALNQETQYF. CDR3 bases: TGCGCCAGCAGCCAAGAATTTCCAGCGCTCAACCAAGAGACCCAGTACTTC.

This clone was recorded only once. This rearrangement joins TRBV6-1 to TRBJ1-2; D not resolved. CDR1 is MNHNS and CDR2 is SASEGT in the germline V gene. This CDR3 is 12 amino acids long. Trimming shortened V by 6 bases and J by 2 bases, and 7 bases separated the two germline ends. The CDR3 DNA reads TGTGCCAGCAGCGATTCGAACTATGGCTACACCTTC. Its protein is CASSDSNYGYTF.

The V and J genes are TRBV6-6 and TRBJ1-4; unclear D gene. The germline V and J ends were trimmed by 6 bases and 7 bases, with 6 bases remaining between them. Germline CDR1 is MNHNY and CDR2 is SVGAGI (reference sequence). The CDR3 has 11 residues. Here the CDR3 DNA reads TGTGCCAGCAGGTCCGCTGAAAAACTGTTTTTT. The encoded protein is CASRSAEKLFF.

The V gene is TRBV25-1, the J gene TRBJ1-5, with a tentative D call TRBD1 (5 bases). Between the trimmed V and J ends, which lost 2 bases and 7 bases, there was a span of 12 bases. The CDR3 runs 14 residues. Germline V gene data show CDR1 as MGHDK and CDR2 as SYGVNS. The CDR3 is CASSEGTGGQPQHF. Written as DNA, the CDR3 is TGTGCCAGCAGTGAAGGGACGGGGGGACAGCCCCAGCATTTT.

The chain links TRBV2 to TRBJ2-5; D is perhaps TRBD1 (5 bases). Germline CDR1 reads SNHLY; CDR2 reads FYNNEI. The CDR3 totals 13 residues. V lost 7 bases and J lost 7, with 16 bases in between. The CDR3 sequence is CASIQASTGTQYF. CDR3 in DNA: TGTGCCAGCATACAGGCCAGTACGGGGACCCAGTACTTC.

V gene TRBV11-2 combines with J gene TRBJ2-7, with 10 bases identical to TRBD2. J lost 5 bases, V lost 5 bases, and 6 bases had no gene match. The germline gives CDR1 SGHAT, CDR2 FQNNGV. CDR3 size: 14 residues. In DNA, the CDR3 is TGTGCCAGCAGCCCGGGACTAGCGAGTCACGAGCAGTACTTC. Translating it yields CASSPGLASHEQYF.

The chain couples TRBV18 to TRBJ2-7; D uncertain. The CDR3 sequence is 14 residues long. The V gene's germline CDR1 is KGHSH and CDR2 LQKENI. The germline V and J ends were trimmed by 1 base and 7 bases, with 14 bases remaining between them. This chain's CDR3 is CASSPLPAPGEQYF. The CDR3 DNA reads TGTGCCAGCTCACCACTGCCAGCCCCTGGGGAGCAGTACTTC. The complete variable domain, with remaining parts taken from reference TRBV18 and TRBJ2-7, reads NAGVMQNPRHLVRRRGQEARLRCSPMKGHSHVYWYRQLPEEGLKFMVYLQKENIIDESGMPKERFSAEFPKEGPSILRIQQVVRGDSAAYFCASSPLPAPGEQYFGPGTRLTVT.

The rearrangement joins TRBV30 to TRBJ2-1; 8 nucleotides match TRBD1. Germline values: CDR1 GTSNPN, CDR2 SVGIG (reference sequence). CDR3 length equals 14 residues. After removal of 5 bases from V and 4 bases from J, the junction contained 7 bases not matched to a gene. The CDR3 here is CAWETGTGYNEQFF. For the CDR3, the DNA is TGTGCCTGGGAAACCGGGACAGGATACAATGAGCAGTTCTTC.

A word on this clone: Additional DNA sequences in this sample encode the identical CDR3. The CDR3 DNA reads as TGTGCCAGCAGGGGCGGGAACACTGAAGCTTTCTTT. Its translation is CASRGGNTEAFF. The chain recombines TRBV6-6 with TRBJ1-1; D not certain. Trimming pared 6 bases from V and 1 base from J, leaving 6 bases between. CDR1 and CDR2 from the germline V gene are MNHNY and SVGAGI (reference sequence). The CDR3 has 12 residues.

The J gene is TRBJ1-4, the V gene TRBV6-4; 9 nucleotides line up with TRBD1. With 8 bases clipped from V and 8 bases from J, the junction kept 9 bases outside the gene matches. Per germline, CDR1 MRHNA and CDR2 SNTAGT. The CDR3 covers 14 residues. The CDR3, as DNA: TGTGCCAGCGGTTCCGGGACAGGGTGGGAAAAACTGTTTTTT. Translated, it gives CASGSGTGWEKLFF.

V and J are TRBV11-2 and TRBJ2-1, with 13 bases aligning to TRBD2. Germline V gene sequence: CDR1 SGHAT, CDR2 FQNNGV. Trimming took 5 bases from V and 6 from J; bases not matched to a gene: 4. This CDR3 comprises 15 residues. The CDR3 loop reads CASSQGLAGANEQFF. DNA of the CDR3: TGTGCCAGCAGCCAAGGACTAGCGGGAGCCAATGAGCAGTTCTTC.